These 29 T cell receptor beta chains came from one sample sequenced in a study of cytomegalovirus exposure and HLA in healthy donors. Using immunoSEQ multiplex PCR, the repertoire was profiled, and TCRdb retains in-frame clones only, with some absent. The sample carries roughly 56,000 clones, roughly 94% recorded once. The sequenced sample consisted of PBMCs. Source of these receptors: a man between 18 and 29 years old in good health and CMV-seronegative.

The rearrangement links TRBV30 to TRBJ2-7; TRBD2 agrees at 11 bases. After removal of 0 bases from V and 4 bases from J, the junction contained 5 bases not matched to a gene. The CDR3 is 15 residues long. Germline V lookup: CDR1 GTSNPN, CDR2 SVGIG (reference sequence). CDR3 amino acids: CAWSVLAGVSYEQYF. In DNA form, the CDR3 reads TGTGCCTGGAGTGTACTAGCGGGAGTGTCGTACGAGCAGTACTTC.

This clone has only one observation. The chain couples TRBV6-1 to TRBJ1-5; D gene ambiguous. Trimming cost V 1 base and J 9 bases, with 7 bases left between them. Germline V gene lookup returns CDR1 MNHNS and CDR2 SASEGT. There are 12 residues in the CDR3. CDR3 sequence (DNA): TGTGCCAGCAGTGAAGTGGAGCGGCCCCAGCATTTT. Translated: CASSEVERPQHF.

The rearrangement joins TRBV5-4 to TRBJ2-1; TRBD2 aligns across 14 bases. The germline CDR1 and CDR2 sequences are SGHNT and YYREEE (reference sequence). The CDR3 has 13 residues. The V gene end was trimmed by 9 bases and the J gene end by 6 bases; junction bases not matched to a gene: 2. The CDR3 bases are TGTGCCATCGGACTAGCGGGAGGCAATGAGCAGTTCTTC. Translated, it gives CAIGLAGGNEQFF.

Turning to this clone: No DNA is shown, since the ends of the CDR3 on it are uncertain; the CDR3 is the one TCRdb lists. V gene TRBV28 combines with J gene TRBJ1-1. The length of the CDR3 is 17 amino acids, counting both ends. Per the germline V gene, CDR1 is MDHEN and CDR2 is SYDVKM. The CDR3 reads CASSLGTGNVGNTEAFF.

The chain recombines TRBV18 with TRBJ1-2; TRBD1 matches 9 bases. The germline V gene has CDR1 KGHSH and CDR2 LQKENI. V lost 4 bases, J lost 3 bases, and 9 bases stayed unmatched. The CDR3 covers 16 residues. This chain's CDR3 is CASSRRGQGDHYGYTF. DNA of the CDR3: TGTGCCAGCTCACGACGGGGACAGGGAGACCACTATGGCTACACCTTC.

The V gene is TRBV27, the J gene TRBJ2-3, with TRBD2 matching 8 bases. From germline, CDR1 is MNHEY and CDR2 SMNVEV (reference sequence). This CDR3 is built from 15 residues. V was pared by 3 bases and J by 4 bases, with 6 bases of the junction left unmatched. For the CDR3, the DNA is TGTGCCAGCAGTTTGGCACTAGCGGTCTCAGATACGCAGTATTTT. Its protein product is CASSLALAVSDTQYF.

This clone was detected once. The chain couples TRBV30 to TRBJ2-1; D remains unclear. Germline values: CDR1 GTSNPN, CDR2 SVGIG (reference sequence). This CDR3 region has 12 residues. Trimming shortened V by 8 bases and J by 7 bases, and 15 bases separated the two germline ends. CDR3 sequence: CALSIILNEQFF. The CDR3 region has the DNA TGTGCCCTATCGATCATTCTGAATGAGCAGTTCTTC. The variable domain in full, with the rest retrieved from reference TRBV30 and TRBJ2-1, is SQTIHQWPATLVQPVGSPLSLECTVEGTSNPNLYWYRQAAGRGLQLLFYSVGIGQISSEVPQNLSASRPQDRQFILSSKKLLLSDSGFYLCALSIILNEQFFGPGTRLTVL.

V and J are TRBV27 and TRBJ2-7, with TRBD1 as a possible D gene (5 bases). Germline V gene data show CDR1 as MNHEY and CDR2 as SMNVEV (reference sequence). The V gene lost 5 bases and the J gene lost 0 bases, with 14 bases spanning the gap. The CDR3 is 15 residues long. The CDR3 protein is CASSELTASSYEQYF. As DNA, the CDR3 is TGTGCCAGCAGTGAACTGACAGCAAGCTCCTACGAGCAGTACTTC.

The chain combines TRBV5-1 with TRBJ2-3, with D perhaps TRBD2 (6 bases). Trimming shortened V by 1 base and J by 0 bases, and 12 bases separated the two germline ends. Per germline, CDR1 SGHRS and CDR2 YFSETQ. This CDR3 has 16 residues. The CDR3 DNA follows: TGCGCCAGCAGCTTGAGGAGGGCCGGGAGCACAGATACGCAGTATTTT. Translating it yields CASSLRRAGSTDTQYF.

The chain uses TRBV7-2 and TRBJ1-2, with 8 bases identical to TRBD1. V trimming: 5 bases; J trimming: 7 bases; junction bases outside the gene matches: 12. From germline, CDR1 is SGHTA and CDR2 FQGNSA. The CDR3 has 15 amino acids. CDR3 in amino acids: CASSPHQTGGGGYTF. The CDR3 DNA follows: TGTGCCAGCAGCCCCCACCAAACAGGGGGAGGTGGCTACACCTTC.

The rearrangement links TRBV6-5 to TRBJ1-1, with unresolved D. CDR3 size: 13 residues. V was shortened by 6 bases and J by 1 base, with 9 bases between the two germline ends. Germline-derived CDR1 and CDR2 are MNHEY and SVGAGI. The CDR3 is CASSLSGNTEAFF. The CDR3 DNA reads TGTGCCAGCAGCCTCAGCGGGAACACTGAAGCTTTCTTT.

The chain combines TRBV21-1 with TRBJ2-7; the D call of TRBD2 is as the table states it, not checked on the DNA. TRBV21-1 is noted as a pseudogene. The CDR3 covers 18 residues. DNA of the CDR3: TGTGCCAGCAGCAACACTACATTACCCCACAACGAAATATACGAGCAGTACTTC. Protein sequence: CASSNTTLPHNEIYEQYF.

The V and J genes are TRBV10-3 and TRBJ2-3; possibly TRBD1 for D (7 bases). Germline V CDR1 and CDR2: ENHRY, SYGVKD. The CDR3 loop spans 16 amino acids. The V end lost 6 bases, the J end lost 4 bases, and 20 bases lay between the germline ends. The CDR3 sequence: CAIREGDRAGADTQYF. The DNA of the CDR3 is TGTGCCATCAGGGAGGGAGACAGGGCAGGGGCAGATACGCAGTATTTT.

The chain carries TRBV5-1 and TRBJ2-1; 9 bases align to TRBD2. In germline, CDR1 is SGHRS, CDR2 YFSETQ. The junction had 5 bases not matched to a gene; V was cut back by 4 bases and J by 0 bases. The CDR3 loop spans 16 amino acids. The CDR3 bases are TGCGCCAGCAGCGCTAGCGGGAAAAGCTCCTACAATGAGCAGTTCTTC. The encoded protein is CASSASGKSSYNEQFF. Complete variable domain (other parts from reference TRBV5-1 and TRBJ2-1): KAGVTQTPRYLIKTRGQQVTLSCSPISGHRSVSWYQQTPGQGLQFLFEYFSETQRNKGNFPGRFSGRQFSNSRSEMNVSTLELGDSALYLCASSASGKSSYNEQFFGPGTRLTVL.

V is TRBV19 and J is TRBJ2-2, with 8 bases lining up with TRBD2. This CDR3 contains 14 residues. The J segment lost 9 bases and the V segment lost 6 bases, leaving 9 bases of the junction unmatched. Germline CDR1 is LNHDA and CDR2 is SQIVND (reference sequence). The CDR3 is CASRGLDGDRELFF. The CDR3 nucleotides read TGTGCCAGTAGGGGACTAGACGGAGATAGGGAGCTGTTTTTT.

The genes are TRBV2 and TRBJ2-6, with a weak D call TRBD2 (5 bases). V gave up 3 bases and J gave up 4 bases, with 13 bases separating them. Looked up from germline, CDR1 is SNHLY and CDR2 is FYNNEI. The CDR3 has 16 amino acids. Here the CDR3 reads CASSEEVLRGANVLTF. CDR3 bases: TGTGCCAGCAGTGAGGAGGTACTTCGAGGGGCCAACGTCCTGACTTTC.

The gene calls are TRBV7-5 and TRBJ2-7; the table's D call, TRBD2, has no DNA check behind it. TRBV7-5 is given as a pseudogene. The CDR3 contains 16 residues. The CDR3: CVRITFGGLAGIEQYF. In DNA form, the CDR3 reads TGTGTCAGAATCACCTTTGGCGGGCTAGCGGGGATTGAGCAGTACTTC.

J is TRBJ1-1 and V is TRBV6-1, with 7 bases that match TRBD1. Trimming cost V 2 bases and J 1 base; bases outside gene matches: 4. The CDR3 covers 15 residues. The germline CDR1 and CDR2 sequences are MNHNS and SASEGT. CDR3 bases: TGTGCCAGCAGTGAATCGGGACAGTCGAACACTGAAGCTTTCTTT. Translating it yields CASSESGQSNTEAFF.

The gene calls are TRBV5-6 and TRBJ2-7; tentatively, D is TRBD1 (6 bases). Per germline, CDR1 SGHDT and CDR2 YYEEEE. The CDR3 has 15 residues. Trimming took off 2 bases at V and 2 bases at J, with 14 bases between the two ends. DNA for the CDR3: TGTGCCAGCAGCTTTCAGTCCGGACAGCCCTACGAGCAGTACTTC. Translation: CASSFQSGQPYEQYF.

The chain links TRBV19 to TRBJ1-1, with D tentatively TRBD1 (5 bases). V lost 3 bases and J 1 base, leaving 6 bases between the germline ends. This CDR3 spans 13 amino acids. CDR1 is LNHDA and CDR2 is SQIVND in the germline V gene (reference sequence). CDR3 loop: CASSITGNTEAFF. The CDR3 region has the DNA TGTGCCAGTAGTATCACAGGGAACACTGAAGCTTTCTTT.

This rearrangement joins TRBV7-2 to TRBJ2-1; 11 bases line up with TRBD2. CDR3 size: 18 residues. V lost 7 bases and J lost 2; bases outside the gene matches: 13. Germline V lookup: CDR1 SGHTA, CDR2 FQGNSA. For the CDR3, the DNA is TGTGCCAGCACCCCCCGGCGACTAGCGGGATATGCCTACAATGAGCAGTTCTTC. The encoded protein is CASTPRRLAGYAYNEQFF.

The chain couples TRBV5-4 to TRBJ1-2; TRBD1 matches 9 bases. Germline-derived CDR1 and CDR2 are SGHNT and YYREEE (reference sequence). The CDR3 sequence is 15 residues long. J lost 2 bases, V lost 2 bases, and 4 bases had no gene match. The CDR3, as DNA: TGTGCCAGCAGCTTACCCGGGACAGGGAACTATGGCTACACCTTC. As protein: CASSLPGTGNYGYTF.

This chain links TRBV27 with TRBJ2-2; 8 bases agree with TRBD1. The trim removed 1 base at V and 4 bases at J, leaving 2 bases unmatched. The CDR3 spans 15 residues. Per germline, CDR1 MNHEY and CDR2 SMNVEV (reference sequence). The CDR3 sequence is CASSLWGQVTGELFF. The CDR3 region has the DNA TGTGCCAGCAGTTTATGGGGACAGGTCACCGGGGAGCTGTTTTTT.

This chain uses TRBV5-4 with TRBJ2-2; D unresolved. Germline assignment: CDR1 SGHNT and CDR2 YYREEE (reference sequence). Trimming shortened V by 2 bases and J by 2 bases, and 4 bases separated the two germline ends. The CDR3 is 13 amino acids. CDR3 in DNA: TGTGCCAGCAGCTTATATAACACCGGGGAGCTGTTTTTT. This encodes CASSLYNTGELFF.

The chain links TRBV27 to TRBJ1-1; D is possibly TRBD1 (5 bases). This CDR3 contains 16 residues. CDR1 is MNHEY and CDR2 is SMNVEV in the germline V gene (reference sequence). Trimming pared 4 bases from V and 0 bases from J, leaving 15 bases between. CDR3 coding DNA: TGTGCCAGCAGTTCGCCCAGTCAGGGTATGAACACTGAAGCTTTCTTT. Translated: CASSSPSQGMNTEAFF.

The CDR3 sequence: CASSFGSNDDTQYF. As DNA, the CDR3 is TGTGCCAGCAGCTTCGGGAGTAACGACGATACGCAGTATTTT. This sequence joins TRBV5-4 and TRBJ2-3, with D possibly matching TRBD2 (6 bases). Trimming cost V 2 bases and J 6 bases, with 13 bases left between them. This CDR3 contains 14 residues. The germline V gene encodes CDR1 SGHNT and CDR2 YYREEE (reference sequence).

The rearrangement links TRBV5-6 to TRBJ2-3; 7 bases agree with TRBD2. After removal of 4 bases from V and 8 bases from J, the junction contained 4 bases not matched to a gene. Germline V CDR1 and CDR2: SGHDT, YYEEEE. This CDR3 is 12 amino acids long. CDR3 nucleotide sequence: TGTGCCAGCAGCCTAACTAGCGTTACGCAGTATTTT. Protein product: CASSLTSVTQYF.

The chain couples TRBV20-1 to TRBJ2-5; D call uncertain. Trimming stripped 6 bases from V and 1 base from J, with 6 bases between. The CDR3 is made up of 11 amino acids. Germline CDR1 and CDR2: DFQATT and SNEGSKA (reference sequence). The CDR3 sequence: CSAAPQETQYF. The CDR3 DNA reads TGCAGTGCGGCTCCCCAAGAGACCCAGTACTTC.

The rearrangement joins TRBV30 to TRBJ1-1, with 9 nucleotides matching TRBD1. CDR3 length: 13 amino acids. The ends lost 3 bases at V and 6 bases at J; junction bases unmatched: 5. CDR1 GTSNPN and CDR2 SVGIG come from the germline V gene (reference sequence). The CDR3, as DNA: TGTGCCTGGAGCGGACAGGGGAATCCTGAAGCTTTCTTT. Translating it yields CAWSGQGNPEAFF.